These T cell receptor beta chains were read from a single sample in a study of vaccination and CD4 T cells after COVID-19. These receptors are not linked to any known antigen. TCRdb recomputed calls from the PCR reads with MiXCR, one row per CDR3 protein. Of approximately 24,000 distinct CDR3 sequences listed, roughly 40% are singletons. The source material was CD4+ T cells from blood, cultured in vitro. These receptors were collected from a human donor who had recovered from COVID-19. The CDR3 runs from the conserved cysteine through the conserved F or W. The D gene is left open where the match is weak. Some rows have no size entry. The others give once, few or many, or a class for an expanded clone.

D gene	CDR3 length	clone size	V gene	J gene	CDR3 DNA	CDR3 protein
TRBD2	16	medium-sized	TRBV6-4	TRBJ2-3	TGTGCCAGCAGTGATTCGGCTAGCGGGGGGGCAGATACGCAGTATTTT	CASSDSASGGADTQYF
NA	17	NA	TRBV15	TRBJ2-3	TGTGCCACCAGCAGAGATCGGGGTCAGGTACGAGAAGATACGCAGTATTTT	CATSRDRGQVREDTQYF
NA	14	NA	TRBV2	TRBJ2-7	TGTGCCAGCAGTGACAGGGTGAGCTCCTACGAGCAGTACTTC	CASSDRVSSYEQYF
TRBD1	13	NA	TRBV20-1	TRBJ1-4	TGCAGTGCTAGCGGGACAGGGCATGAAAAACTGTTTTTT	CSASGTGHEKLFF
NA	20	NA	TRBV12-1	TRBJ2-2	TGTGCCAGCAGCCTCCTCCTCCCGGGACTAGCGTCGTATCCGTCCGGGGAGCTGTTTTTT	CASSLLLPGLASYPSGELFF
TRBD2	15	few	TRBV27	TRBJ2-5	TGTGCCAGCAGTTTGCGGTTAGCGGGAGTGGAGACCCAGTACTTC	CASSLRLAGVETQYF
TRBD1	15	NA	TRBV7-9	TRBJ1-5	TGTGCCAGCAGCTTAGGGGACAGGGGAAATCAGCCCCAGCATTTT	CASSLGDRGNQPQHF
NA	15	NA	TRBV6-1	TRBJ2-7	TGTGCCAGCAGTGATAAGGTTACTCAGTCCTACGAGCAGTACTTC	CASSDKVTQSYEQYF
TRBD1	15	once	TRBV2	TRBJ1-3	TGTGCCAGCAGCCCGACAGGGTACTCTGGAAACACCATATATTTT	CASSPTGYSGNTIYF
NA	15	NA	TRBV6-1	TRBJ1-3	TGTGCCAGCAGTCAATTACAGGGACCTGGAAACACCATATATTTT	CASSQLQGPGNTIYF
NA	14	NA	TRBV6-1	TRBJ2-7	TGTGCCAGCTTTTCGGTAACCAACTCCTACGAGCAGTACTTC	CASFSVTNSYEQYF
NA	12	NA	TRBV7-9	TRBJ1-4	TGTGCCAGCAGCCAACCGCAGGAAAAACTGTTTTTT	CASSQPQEKLFF
TRBD2	15	few	TRBV7-3	TRBJ2-3	TGTGCCAGCAGCTCCTATAGCGGGGGGGCGAATACGCAGTATTTT	CASSSYSGGANTQYF
TRBD2	15	NA	TRBV6-5	TRBJ2-1	TGTGCCAGCAGTTCCGGGACTAGCGGGGACAATGAGCAGTTCTTC	CASSSGTSGDNEQFF
NA	15	few	TRBV20-1	TRBJ2-3	TGCAGTGCCTCCCCTCGCGCGGGAAGCACAGATACGCAGTATTTT	CSASPRAGSTDTQYF
NA	15	NA	TRBV28	TRBJ2-5	TGTGCCAGCAGTTCCTCCAACTACTTCCAAGAGACCCAGTACTTC	CASSSSNYFQETQYF
TRBD2	17	few	TRBV5-6	TRBJ2-2	TGTGCCAGCAGGGGAGCACTAGCGGGGGGCCGCACCGGGGAGCTGTTTTTT	CASRGALAGGRTGELFF
NA	15	few	TRBV27	TRBJ2-5	TGTGCCAGCAGTTTATCGGGCAGGCCACAAGAGACCCAGTACTTC	CASSLSGRPQETQYF
NA	14	NA	TRBV9	TRBJ1-2	TGTGCCAGCAGCGTAGGGGACGGATTCTATGGCTACACCTTC	CASSVGDGFYGYTF
NA	13	NA	TRBV12-3/TRBV12-4	TRBJ1-2	TGTGCCAGCAGTTTTGGCCGTAACTATGGCTACACCTTC	CASSFGRNYGYTF
NA	17	NA	TRBV21-1	TRBJ2-7	TGTGCCAGCAGCATCCCAGTGGGGGGGGGCGGCACCTACGAGCAGTACTTC	CASSIPVGGGGTYEQYF
NA	13	NA	TRBV5-6	TRBJ2-1	TGTGCCAGCAGCTTGGGGGAGGGGGATGAGCAGTTCTTC	CASSLGEGDEQFF
NA	11	NA	TRBV20-1	TRBJ2-7	TGCAGTCCCCGTAGCTCCTACGAGCAGTACTTC	CSPRSSYEQYF